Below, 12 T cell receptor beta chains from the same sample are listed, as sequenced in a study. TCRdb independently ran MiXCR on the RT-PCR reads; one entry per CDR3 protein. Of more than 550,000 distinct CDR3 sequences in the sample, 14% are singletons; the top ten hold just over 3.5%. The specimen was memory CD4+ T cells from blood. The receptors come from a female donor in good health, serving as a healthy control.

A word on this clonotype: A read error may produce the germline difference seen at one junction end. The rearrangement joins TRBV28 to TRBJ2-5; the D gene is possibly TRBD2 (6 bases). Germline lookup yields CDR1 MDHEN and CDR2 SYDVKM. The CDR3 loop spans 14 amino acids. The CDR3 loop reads CASTLGGKKETQYF. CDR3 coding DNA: TGTGCCAGCACCCTGGGGGGTAAGAAGGAGACCCAGTACTTT.

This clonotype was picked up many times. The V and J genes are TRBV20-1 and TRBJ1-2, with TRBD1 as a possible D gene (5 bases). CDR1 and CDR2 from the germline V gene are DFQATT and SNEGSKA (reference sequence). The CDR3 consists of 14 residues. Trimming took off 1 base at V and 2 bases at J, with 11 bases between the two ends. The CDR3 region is CSARGRGRNYGYTF. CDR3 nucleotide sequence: TGCAGTGCTAGAGGAAGGGGAAGGAACTATGGCTACACCTTC.

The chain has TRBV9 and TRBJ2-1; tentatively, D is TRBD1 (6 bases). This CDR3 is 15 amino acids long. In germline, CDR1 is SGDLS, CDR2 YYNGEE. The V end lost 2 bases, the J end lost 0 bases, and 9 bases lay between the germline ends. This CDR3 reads CASSVTGLSYNEQFF. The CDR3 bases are TGTGCCAGCAGCGTTACAGGGCTCTCCTACAATGAGCAGTTCTTC.

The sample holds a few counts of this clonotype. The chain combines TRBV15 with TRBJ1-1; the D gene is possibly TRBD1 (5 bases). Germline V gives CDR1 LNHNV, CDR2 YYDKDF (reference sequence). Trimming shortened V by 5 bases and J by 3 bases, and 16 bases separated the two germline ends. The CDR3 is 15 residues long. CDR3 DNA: TGTGCCACCAGCGTTAATGCAGGGTACTACACTGAAGCTTTCTTT. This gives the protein CATSVNAGYYTEAFF.

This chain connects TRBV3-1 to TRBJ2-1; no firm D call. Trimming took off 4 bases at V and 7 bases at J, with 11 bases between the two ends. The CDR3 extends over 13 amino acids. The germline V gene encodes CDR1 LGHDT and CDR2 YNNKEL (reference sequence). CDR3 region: CASSPTLQNEQFF. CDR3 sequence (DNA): TGTGCCAGCAGCCCGACTCTGCAAAATGAGCAGTTCTTC.

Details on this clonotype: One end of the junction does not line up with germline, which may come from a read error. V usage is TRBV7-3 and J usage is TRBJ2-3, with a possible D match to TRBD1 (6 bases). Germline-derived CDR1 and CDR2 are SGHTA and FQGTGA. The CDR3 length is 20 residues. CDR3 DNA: TGTGTCAGCAGCCGTCCAGTGGACAGCCCCGTCGGCCAACACGGAGATACGCAGTATTTT. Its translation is CVSSRPVDSPVGQHGDTQYF.

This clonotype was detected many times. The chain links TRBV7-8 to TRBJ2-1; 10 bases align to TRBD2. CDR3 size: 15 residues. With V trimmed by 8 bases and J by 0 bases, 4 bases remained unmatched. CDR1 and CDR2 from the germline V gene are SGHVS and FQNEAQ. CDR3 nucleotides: TGTGCCAGCTCTTGGACTAGCGGCTCCTACAATGAGCAGTTCTTC. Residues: CASSWTSGSYNEQFF.

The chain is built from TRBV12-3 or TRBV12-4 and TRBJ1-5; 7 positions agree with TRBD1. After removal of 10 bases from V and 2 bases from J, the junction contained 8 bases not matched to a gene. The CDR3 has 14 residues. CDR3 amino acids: CATAYTGGNQPQHF. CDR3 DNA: TGTGCCACCGCCTATACAGGGGGCAATCAGCCCCAGCATTTT.

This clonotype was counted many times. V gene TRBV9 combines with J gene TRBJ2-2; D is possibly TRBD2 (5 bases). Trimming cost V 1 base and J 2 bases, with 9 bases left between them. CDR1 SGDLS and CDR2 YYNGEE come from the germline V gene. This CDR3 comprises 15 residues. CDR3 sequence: CASSVSADNTGELFF. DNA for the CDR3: TGTGCCAGCAGCGTATCAGCGGACAACACCGGGGAGCTGTTTTTT.

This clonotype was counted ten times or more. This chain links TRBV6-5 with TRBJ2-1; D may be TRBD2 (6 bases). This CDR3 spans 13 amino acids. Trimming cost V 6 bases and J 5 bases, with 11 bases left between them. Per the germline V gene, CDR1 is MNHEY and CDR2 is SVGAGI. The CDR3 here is CASREAGNNEQFF. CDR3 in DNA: TGTGCCAGCAGGGAAGCGGGTAACAATGAGCAGTTCTTC.

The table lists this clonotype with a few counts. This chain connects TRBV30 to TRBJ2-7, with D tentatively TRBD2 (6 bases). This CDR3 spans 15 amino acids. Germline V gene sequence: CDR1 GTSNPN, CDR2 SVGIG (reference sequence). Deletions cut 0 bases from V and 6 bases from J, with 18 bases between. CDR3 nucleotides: TGTGCCTGGAGTGTTCCGGGGGTACGCCTAGCCGAGCAGTACTTC. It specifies CAWSVPGVRLAEQYF.

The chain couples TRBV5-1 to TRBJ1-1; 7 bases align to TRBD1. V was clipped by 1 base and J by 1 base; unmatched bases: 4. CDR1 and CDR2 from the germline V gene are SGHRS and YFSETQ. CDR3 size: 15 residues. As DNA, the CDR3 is TGCGCCAGCAGCTTGCCCCAGGGGGGGAACACTGAAGCTTTCTTT. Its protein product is CASSLPQGGNTEAFF.